This T cell receptor beta chain was sequenced during a study of Ad26.COV2.S vaccination and SARS-CoV-2 variants. Across the whole study: By the intramuscular route, Ad26.COV2.S was given once, or twice 56 days apart. Points from the study as a whole: TCR breadth and depth estimates may have understated total T cell responses. Marked by substantial breadth, spike-specific CD8+ and CD4+ T cell responses were reportedly seen after vaccination.

Sequenced by immunoSEQ multiplex PCR; TCRdb stores in-frame clones only, minus some. The sample has some 320,000 clones, 85% seen once. A note on this clone: The antigen remains unidentified.

Trimming at V came to 4 bases and at J to 7 bases, leaving 7 bases not matched to a gene. This CDR3 region has 15 residues. Germline V gene data show CDR1 as MNHNY and CDR2 as SVGAGI (reference sequence). Treatment described: some 20 received Ad26.COV2.S at low or high dose, single or two shots; about five received placebo; per-sample allocation not given. The samples date from day 63 after the first vaccine or placebo injection. The J gene is TRBJ1-6, the V gene TRBV6-6; 7 bases map to TRBD1. This sequence originates from a person aged 18-60 years who received the Ad26.COV2.S COVID-19 vaccine or a placebo. The sample here was peripheral blood, taken in a trial of Ad26.COV2.S vaccine versus placebo. DNA for the CDR3: TGTGCCAGCAGTTTGAACAGGGGTGGGAATTCACCCCTCCACTTT. Protein sequence: CASSLNRGGNSPLHF.